One sample yielded the 26 T cell receptor beta chains listed below, sequenced in a study of spatial heterogeneity in lung cancer. TCRdb recomputed calls from the 5' RACE reads with MiXCR, one row per CDR3 protein. The sample comprises 100,000 to 120,000 distinct CDR3 sequences, about 10% of which are singletons, and approximately 24% rests with the top ten. Time point described: blood at routine non-recurrence follow-up after resection. The material was PBMCs, obtained at follow-up. The receptor source for this set is a female donor with early-stage non-small cell lung cancer.

The V gene is TRBV9, the J gene TRBJ2-2; D is unresolved. Germline V CDR1 and CDR2: SGDLS, YYNGEE. Trimming cost V 3 bases and J 6 bases, with 9 bases left between them. This CDR3 is 13 amino acids long. The CDR3 DNA sequence: TGTGCCAGCAGCGACCTCCCCCCCGGGGAGCTGTTTTTT. This encodes CASSDLPPGELFF.

The chain combines TRBV19 with TRBJ1-5; a possible D gene is TRBD1 (5 bases). V lost 3 bases to trimming and J lost 4 bases, with 16 bases between them. The germline V gene encodes CDR1 LNHDA and CDR2 SQIVND (reference sequence). CDR3 length equals 16 residues. The CDR3 nucleotides are TGTGCCAGTAGTATCCAGGACAATAGTGGGAATCAGCCCCAGCATTTT. Translating gives CASSIQDNSGNQPQHF.

This clonotype was counted between two and nine times. This chain links TRBV12-5 with TRBJ2-3, with a weak D call TRBD1 (5 bases). Trimming removed 4 bases from V and 1 base from J, with 12 bases in between. The CDR3 consists of 15 residues. Germline loops: CDR1 LGHNT, CDR2 FRNRAP. Here the CDR3 reads CASGSPPTGTDTQYF. The CDR3 DNA is TGTGCTAGTGGTTCCCCCCCGACAGGCACAGATACGCAGTATTTT.

This clonotype was recorded at least ten times. V gene TRBV29-1 combines with J gene TRBJ2-3, with a possible D match to TRBD1 (6 bases). Germline assignment: CDR1 SQVTM and CDR2 ANQGSEA. V dropped 3 bases and J dropped 1 base, with 8 bases sitting between them. This CDR3 has 13 residues. The DNA of the CDR3 is TGCAGCGTTGAGCGGACAGGCACAGATACGCAGTATTTT. Translating it yields CSVERTGTDTQYF.

The genes are TRBV11-3 and TRBJ2-3; D possibly corresponds to TRBD2 (5 bases). Trimming stripped 3 bases from V and 2 bases from J, with 12 bases between. CDR1 and CDR2 from the germline V gene are SGHNT and YENEEA. The length of the CDR3 is 15 residues. The CDR3: CASSLPSGYTDTQYF. The DNA for the CDR3 is TGTGCCAGCAGCTTGCCGAGCGGATACACAGATACGCAGTATTTT.

This clonotype came up a few times. J is TRBJ1-5 and V is TRBV10-3; the match to TRBD1 covers 9 bases. The CDR3 extends over 15 amino acids. Germline lookup yields CDR1 ENHRY and CDR2 SYGVKD. Trimming removed 6 bases from V and 1 base from J; junction bases left unmatched: 4. In nucleotides, the CDR3 is TGTGCCATCAGACCTGGGACAGGGAGCAATCAGCCCCAGCATTTT. Translation gives CAIRPGTGSNQPQHF.

This clonotype was counted ten times or more. The CDR3 bases are TGCAGTGCCAAAGCGGGAGGTGCAACAGATACGCAGTATTTT. It encodes CSAKAGGATDTQYF. The chain recombines TRBV20-1 with TRBJ2-3; 9 bases are shared with TRBD2. The CDR3 length is 14 residues. V shed 6 bases, J shed 3 bases, and the junction held 7 bases outside the gene matches. CDR1 and CDR2 from the germline V gene are DFQATT and SNEGSKA (reference sequence).

In this sample, this clonotype turned up many times. The chain uses TRBV28 and TRBJ2-1; 7 bases map to TRBD2. The germline gives CDR1 MDHEN, CDR2 SYDVKM. With V trimmed by 5 bases and J by 13 bases, 5 bases remained unmatched. This CDR3 spans 11 amino acids. The CDR3: CASSTTSLQFF. As DNA, the CDR3 is TGTGCCAGCAGTACGACTAGCCTCCAGTTCTTC.

The chain combines TRBV6-5 with TRBJ1-2; TRBD1 matches at 10 bases. Germline V CDR1 and CDR2: MNHEY, SVGAGI. The CDR3 covers 20 residues. Trimming at V came to 6 bases and at J to 5 bases, leaving 24 bases not matched to a gene. DNA of the CDR3: TGTGCCAGCAGACCGGGACAGGGGCGATCCTCCTATTCAACCCTATATGGCTACACCTTC. Amino acid sequence: CASRPGQGRSSYSTLYGYTF.

The rearrangement joins TRBV11-2 to TRBJ2-1, with D possibly matching TRBD1 (5 bases). CDR1 and CDR2 from the germline V gene are SGHAT and FQNNGV. V lost 10 bases, J lost 0 bases, and 19 bases lay in between. This CDR3 region has 16 residues. The CDR3 sequence is CANRPLAASSYNEQFF. Written as DNA, the CDR3 is TGTGCCAACAGGCCTTTAGCTGCGAGCTCCTACAATGAGCAGTTCTTC.

This clonotype was detected only a few times. This rearrangement joins TRBV20-1 to TRBJ2-3, with D perhaps matching TRBD2 (5 bases). V was clipped by 8 bases and J by 1 base, with 19 bases between them. Germline CDR1 and CDR2: DFQATT and SNEGSKA (reference sequence). The length of the CDR3 is 15 residues. The CDR3 DNA sequence: TGCAGTCCTTCCTCGAGCGGAGAAGGCACAGATACGCAGTATTTT. It specifies CSPSSSGEGTDTQYF.

This clonotype turned up a few times. The gene calls are TRBV28 and TRBJ1-5; D uncertain. There are 13 residues in the CDR3. Germline values: CDR1 MDHEN, CDR2 SYDVKM. The V end was cut by 3 bases, the J end by 5 bases, with 8 bases between. The CDR3 loop is CASSLGPYQPQHF. Written as DNA, the CDR3 is TGTGCCAGCAGTTTGGGTCCGTATCAGCCCCAGCATTTT.

The genes are TRBV29-1 and TRBJ2-1, with D perhaps matching TRBD1 (5 bases). Germline values: CDR1 SQVTM, CDR2 ANQGSEA. The CDR3 extends over 13 amino acids. V shed 7 bases and J shed 5 bases, with 15 bases lying between them. The CDR3 spells CSGCVQEHNEQFF. The CDR3 region has the DNA TGCAGCGGCTGTGTACAGGAGCACAATGAGCAGTTCTTC.

This clonotype appeared many times. The genes are TRBV28 and TRBJ1-6; D not resolved. Germline V gene data show CDR1 as MDHEN and CDR2 as SYDVKM. The CDR3 is 13 residues long. Between the trimmed V and J ends, which lost 3 bases and 7 bases, there was a span of 7 bases. CDR3 coding DNA: TGTGCCAGCAGTTTCTCCTTAAATTCACCCCTCCACTTT. This encodes CASSFSLNSPLHF.

V gene TRBV20-1 combines with J gene TRBJ1-1; maybe TRBD1 (5 bases). The CDR3 sequence is 12 residues long. With 6 bases removed from V and 1 base from J, the gap between germline ends came to 9 bases. CDR1 is DFQATT, CDR2 SNEGSKA, per germline (reference sequence). Written as DNA, the CDR3 is TGCAGTGCAGGGGCTCCGAACACTGAAGCTTTCTTT. This encodes CSAGAPNTEAFF.

CDR3 in DNA: TGTGCCAGCAGCTCAGTAACGGAACCTAACTATGGCTACACCTTC. Its protein is CASSSVTEPNYGYTF. The gene calls are TRBV11-3 and TRBJ1-2; D unresolved. Germline CDR1 reads SGHNT; CDR2 reads YENEEA. This CDR3 has 15 residues. V dropped 4 bases and J dropped 0 bases, with 12 bases sitting between them.

This clonotype was detected many times. V is TRBV11-2 and J is TRBJ2-1; 8 nucleotides match TRBD2. Germline V lookup: CDR1 SGHAT, CDR2 FQNNGV. This CDR3 contains 15 residues. V shed 5 bases, J shed 4 bases, and the junction held 7 bases outside the gene matches. The CDR3 DNA reads TGTGCCAGCAGCCTAACCGGGACTAGATACAATGAGCAGTTCTTC. Translated: CASSLTGTRYNEQFF.

This clonotype came up once. One end of the junction fails to match germline, which may point to a read error. J is TRBJ2-5 and V is TRBV7-7; D gene ambiguous. The germline gives CDR1 SSHAT, CDR2 FNYEAQ (reference sequence). CDR3 length: 12 amino acids. The CDR3 sequence is CASSEPQETQYF. CDR3 DNA: TGTGCTAGCAGCGAACCTCAAGAGACCCAGTACTTC.

This clonotype was detected ten times or more. The J gene is TRBJ2-7, the V gene TRBV20-1, with TRBD1 identical over 8 bases. Looked up from germline, CDR1 is DFQATT and CDR2 is SNEGSKA (reference sequence). This CDR3 comprises 14 residues. Unmatched junction bases numbered 6, after V lost 0 bases and J lost 5 bases. CDR3 loop: CSAREWTGSHEQYF. For the CDR3, the DNA is TGCAGTGCTAGAGAATGGACAGGGAGTCACGAGCAGTACTTC.

V gene TRBV7-2 combines with J gene TRBJ2-3; TRBD1 matches 9 bases. Germline trimming cut 5 bases from V and 6 bases from J; bases unmatched to any gene: 6. The CDR3 loop spans 14 amino acids. Looked up from germline, CDR1 is SGHTA and CDR2 is FQGNSA. The CDR3 region has the DNA TGTGCCAGCAGCCGGGACAGGGACTTGGATACGCAGTATTTT. Its protein is CASSRDRDLDTQYF.

The chain uses TRBV10-2 and TRBJ2-2; D is undetermined. The CDR3 has 15 residues. The germline V gene has CDR1 WSHSY and CDR2 SAAADI. V was clipped by 4 bases and J by 3 bases, with 12 bases between them. Here the CDR3 reads CASSVSNFYTGELFF. The DNA for the CDR3 is TGCGCCAGCAGTGTTTCTAATTTCTACACCGGGGAGCTGTTTTTT.

This clonotype showed up many times. The DNA of the CDR3 is TGTGCCAGCAGCTTAGTTATGGCAGGTGTTATTAATCAGCCCCAGCATTTT. Amino acids: CASSLVMAGVINQPQHF. The chain recombines TRBV7-2 with TRBJ1-5; D is unclear. This CDR3 region has 17 residues. Trimming removed 1 base from V and 4 bases from J, with 17 bases in between. Germline V gives CDR1 SGHTA, CDR2 FQGNSA. The variable domain in full, completed from reference TRBV7-2 and TRBJ1-5, reads GAGVSQSPSNKVTEKGKDVELRCDPISGHTALYWYRQSLGQGLEFLIYFQGNSAPDKSGLPSDRFSAERTGGSVSTLTIQRTQQEDSAVYLCASSLVMAGVINQPQHFGDGTRLSIL.

This clonotype has more than one count but fewer than ten. The DNA for the CDR3 is TGCAGTGCTAGAGAACTAGCTTGGTACACAGATACGCAGTATTTT. Translated, it gives CSARELAWYTDTQYF. The chain combines TRBV20-1 with TRBJ2-3; tentatively, D is TRBD2 (6 bases). Germline CDR1 reads DFQATT; CDR2 reads SNEGSKA (reference sequence). V lost 0 bases and J lost 2, with 12 bases in between. The CDR3 covers 15 residues.

This clonotype was counted only a few times. This sequence joins TRBV11-2 and TRBJ1-1, with unresolved D. The ends were cut back, 5 bases at V and 5 bases at J, with 15 bases in the middle. The germline CDR1 and CDR2 sequences are SGHAT and FQNNGV. CDR3 size: 14 residues. The CDR3 reads CASSTYRGRTEAFF. Written as DNA, the CDR3 is TGTGCCAGCAGCACCTACAGAGGGAGGACTGAAGCTTTCTTT.

This clonotype was seen a handful of times. The CDR3 coding sequence is TGTGCCAGCAGTTGGACGGATAAAGAGACCCAGTACTTC. Its protein is CASSWTDKETQYF. The chain uses TRBV2 and TRBJ2-5; D is uncertain. CDR1 is SNHLY and CDR2 is FYNNEI in the germline V gene. The CDR3 consists of 13 residues. V gave up 5 bases and J gave up 3 bases, with 10 bases separating them.

There are many counts of this clonotype. V gene TRBV5-1 combines with J gene TRBJ1-1; tentatively, D is TRBD1 (5 bases). Germline CDR1 is SGHRS and CDR2 is YFSETQ. The CDR3 consists of 14 residues. Trimming took off 1 base at V and 6 bases at J, with 13 bases between the two ends. CDR3 loop: CASSLNPQAAEAFF. CDR3 nucleotide sequence: TGCGCCAGCAGCTTGAATCCACAGGCAGCTGAAGCTTTCTTT.